Listed below are T cell receptor beta chains from one sample, sequenced in a study of identical twins. TCRdb processed the 5' RACE reads anew with MiXCR; each CDR3 protein has one entry. This sample carries approximately 670,000 distinct CDR3 sequences, roughly 6% of them seen once, and the ten largest clones take around 2%. The specimen was naive T cells sorted from blood. Every receptor here comes from a man aged 18 to 30 in good health. CDR3s include the opening cysteine and the closing phenylalanine or tryptophan. A D gene is named only where the DNA matches it firmly. Only some rows state a clone size, as once, few, many or a class for expanded clones.

DNA: TGTGCCAGCAGCTTAGTCGCCGGAGGGGGCCCCGGGGAGCTGTTTTTT
CDR3: CASSLVAGGGPGELFF
V: TRBV7-2
size: NA
D: NA
J: TRBJ2-2

DNA: TGTGCCAGCAGGCCTCGGGACAGGGGGCAGCCCCAGCATTTT
CDR3: CASRPRDRGQPQHF
V: TRBV6-1
size: few
D: TRBD1
J: TRBJ1-5

DNA: TGCGCCAGCAGCTGGAACAGGGGCGAACCGGGGGAGCAGTTCTTC
CDR3: CASSWNRGEPGEQFF
V: TRBV5-1
size: NA
D: TRBD1
J: TRBJ2-1

DNA: TGTGCCACCAGTGATCCCCCGGGACAGGGGAACACCGGGGAGCTGTTTTTT
CDR3: CATSDPPGQGNTGELFF
V: TRBV24-1
size: few
D: TRBD1
J: TRBJ2-2

DNA: TGCGCCAGCAGGGGTGTGACTAATGAAAAACTGTTTTTT
CDR3: CASRGVTNEKLFF
V: TRBV5-1
size: NA
D: NA
J: TRBJ1-4

DNA: TGTGCCACCGATCCGGGACTTCTGAACACCGGGGAGCTGTTTTTT
CDR3: CATDPGLLNTGELFF
V: TRBV28
size: many
D: NA
J: TRBJ2-2

DNA: TGTGCCAGCCGTTCTGGACACGAAGCTTTCTTT
CDR3: CASRSGHEAFF
V: TRBV12-3/TRBV12-4
size: many
D: NA
J: TRBJ1-1

DNA: TGTGCCAGCAGCCCCGGGACTAGCGGGATTCAAGAGACCCAGTACTTC
CDR3: CASSPGTSGIQETQYF
V: TRBV7-2
size: few
D: TRBD2
J: TRBJ2-5

DNA: TGCAGTGCCCCCACCCACTATGGGGCCAACGTCCTGACTTTC
CDR3: CSAPTHYGANVLTF
V: TRBV20-1
size: few
D: NA
J: TRBJ2-6

DNA: TGCAGTGCTAGAGGTGGGGGGACTAGCAATCAGCCCCAGCATTTT
CDR3: CSARGGGTSNQPQHF
V: TRBV20-1
size: many
D: NA
J: TRBJ1-5

DNA: TGTGCCAGCTCACCCTTACTAGCGGACCGAGACCGGGAGCTGTTTTTT
CDR3: CASSPLLADRDRELFF
V: TRBV18
size: few
D: TRBD2
J: TRBJ2-2

DNA: TGTGCCACCAGCAGAGGTGGGCAGTCTGGAAACACCATATATTTT
CDR3: CATSRGGQSGNTIYF
V: TRBV15
size: NA
D: NA
J: TRBJ1-3

DNA: TGTGCCAGCAGCTTAGCATCGGGCGGGCAGCCCCAGCATTTT
CDR3: CASSLASGGQPQHF
V: TRBV7-2
size: many
D: NA
J: TRBJ1-5

DNA: TGCGCCAGCAGCTTGTTGGGGGCTCGACAAGAGACCCAGTACTTC
CDR3: CASSLLGARQETQYF
V: TRBV5-1
size: few
D: NA
J: TRBJ2-5

DNA: TGTGCCAGCAGCCGAGGTCCATTAGCGGGAGAGAACAATGAGCAGTTCTTC
CDR3: CASSRGPLAGENNEQFF
V: TRBV4-2
size: many
D: TRBD2
J: TRBJ2-1

DNA: TGTGCCAGCTCACCCCAGGGGGAGGGCACTGAAGCTTTCTTT
CDR3: CASSPQGEGTEAFF
V: TRBV18
size: few
D: TRBD1
J: TRBJ1-1

DNA: TGTGCCAGCAGCACACTGAAGAACACTGAAGCTTTCTTT
CDR3: CASSTLKNTEAFF
V: TRBV7-3
size: NA
D: NA
J: TRBJ1-1

DNA: TGTGCCAGCAGTGCGACTAGCGGGAGAGGGAGGGAGACCCAGTACTTC
CDR3: CASSATSGRGRETQYF
V: TRBV12-3/TRBV12-4
size: many
D: TRBD2
J: TRBJ2-5

DNA: TGCAGTGCTAGAGATGGGAGAAGGGCTGAAGCTTTCTTT
CDR3: CSARDGRRAEAFF
V: TRBV20-1
size: NA
D: NA
J: TRBJ1-1

DNA: TGCGCCAGCAGCTTGGCCCCAGAGGATACGCAGTATTTT
CDR3: CASSLAPEDTQYF
V: TRBV5-1
size: NA
D: NA
J: TRBJ2-3

DNA: TGCAGCGTGCTTACAGGGGTGAACACTGAAGCTTTCTTT
CDR3: CSVLTGVNTEAFF
V: TRBV29-1
size: many
D: TRBD1
J: TRBJ1-1

DNA: TGTGCCAGCAGTCCGCTCTGGCTAGCGGGAGTTCCCGGGGAGCTGTTTTTT
CDR3: CASSPLWLAGVPGELFF
V: TRBV12-3/TRBV12-4
size: NA
D: TRBD2
J: TRBJ2-2

DNA: TGTGCCAGTAGTGTCGGACTAGCGGGCCTATACAATGAGCAGTTCTTC
CDR3: CASSVGLAGLYNEQFF
V: TRBV19
size: many
D: TRBD2
J: TRBJ2-1

DNA: TGCGCCAGCAGCACCGCGTCGCGACAGCGTAAACCGTTCTCCTACGAGCAGTACTTC
CDR3: CASSTASRQRKPFSYEQYF
V: TRBV5-1
size: many
D: NA
J: TRBJ2-7

DNA: TGTGCCAGCAGCTTAGGACCCCTGGGACCTGAAGCTTTCTTT
CDR3: CASSLGPLGPEAFF
V: TRBV13
size: many
D: NA
J: TRBJ1-1

DNA: TGTGCCACCCAAGTGGGGACAGGGCGGGAAAAACTGTTTTTT
CDR3: CATQVGTGREKLFF
V: TRBV10-3
size: many
D: TRBD1
J: TRBJ1-4

DNA: TGTGCCAGCAGTCGTAGGGACGGCGACAATGAGCAGTTCTTC
CDR3: CASSRRDGDNEQFF
V: TRBV12-3/TRBV12-4
size: many
D: NA
J: TRBJ2-1

DNA: TGCAGTGCTACCGGACAGAACCAAGAGACCCAGTACTTC
CDR3: CSATGQNQETQYF
V: TRBV20-1
size: many
D: NA
J: TRBJ2-5

DNA: TGTGCCAGCCCGTCTGAGGGTGGCTACACCTTC
CDR3: CASPSEGGYTF
V: TRBV6-5
size: many
D: NA
J: TRBJ1-2

DNA: TGCGCCAGCAGCTTGCCCCCCCACAATGAGCAGTTCTTC
CDR3: CASSLPPHNEQFF
V: TRBV5-1
size: many
D: NA
J: TRBJ2-1

DNA: TGTGCCAGCAGTTCGTACCGAGGACTAGCGGGAGGTCTGGATACGCAGTATTTT
CDR3: CASSSYRGLAGGLDTQYF
V: TRBV27
size: NA
D: TRBD2
J: TRBJ2-3

DNA: TGCGCCAGCAGCCAAGACGGACTAGCGGGAGTTATTGAGCAGTTCTTC
CDR3: CASSQDGLAGVIEQFF
V: TRBV4-3
size: many
D: TRBD2
J: TRBJ2-1

DNA: TGTGCCAGCTCACCCGGACTAGCGGGAGTCGGCACAGATACGCAGTATTTT
CDR3: CASSPGLAGVGTDTQYF
V: TRBV18
size: few
D: TRBD2
J: TRBJ2-3

DNA: TGCAGCGTTGTCTACCTTACCGGGACAGGAATCTACGAGCAGTACTTC
CDR3: CSVVYLTGTGIYEQYF
V: TRBV29-1
size: many
D: TRBD1
J: TRBJ2-7

DNA: TGCGCCAGCAGCCAAGGACTAGTTTCTTCCGATACGCAGTATTTT
CDR3: CASSQGLVSSDTQYF
V: TRBV4-1
size: many
D: NA
J: TRBJ2-3

DNA: TGTGCCAGCAGTTTCGGACTAGCGGGTCCCGACACAGATACGCAGTATTTT
CDR3: CASSFGLAGPDTDTQYF
V: TRBV12-3/TRBV12-4
size: many
D: TRBD2
J: TRBJ2-3

DNA: TGTGCCAGCCAGAACCCCGGGGAGCTGTTTTTT
CDR3: CASQNPGELFF
V: TRBV2
size: few
D: NA
J: TRBJ2-2

DNA: TGCAGTGCTAGAGGGACGAGGGACGAGCAGTACTTC
CDR3: CSARGTRDEQYF
V: TRBV20-1
size: NA
D: NA
J: TRBJ2-7